These 5 T cell receptor beta chains were all obtained from the same sample, sequenced in a study of blood T cell repertoires in COVID-19 (dated by TCRdb to the early 2020s). Library preparation employed the immunoSEQ multiplex PCR assay. TCRdb limited this immuneACCESS table to in-frame rearrangements with V and J called. A share of clones is missing; checked studies link under half to unresolved V genes, and the rest is unexplained. The sample table contains hundreds of thousands of clones; only one count was recorded for 85% to 90% of them. Of the sample, less than 0.9% is held by the ten largest clones. Sequencing input: PBMCs or T cells enriched from blood (not recorded which). The receptors were sampled from a man between 45 and 60 years old who had been exposed to COVID-19.

The V call is TRBV28, the J call TRBJ2-7; no clear D. Germline V lookup: CDR1 MDHEN, CDR2 SYDVKM. The ends were cut back, 3 bases at V and 6 bases at J, with 18 bases in the middle. This CDR3 spans 15 amino acids. The CDR3 region is CASSFQALPPVEQYV. The DNA for the CDR3 is TGTGCCAGCAGTTTCCAGGCCCTTCCTCCCGTCGAGCAGTACGTC.

The genes are TRBV2 and TRBJ2-5; a weak D match, TRBD1 (7 bases). This CDR3 spans 14 amino acids. V gave up 10 bases and J gave up 1 base, with 16 bases separating them. CDR1 is SNHLY, CDR2 FYNNEI, per germline. The CDR3 DNA sequence: TGTGCCACCAGACTGCAGGGGGGCCAAGAGACCCAGTACTTC. Translation gives CATRLQGGQETQYF.

The chain joins TRBV6-1 to TRBJ2-7, with 7 bases aligning to TRBD2. V was pared by 1 base and J by 2 bases, with 5 bases of the junction left unmatched. CDR3 length: 15 amino acids. The germline V gene has CDR1 MNHNS and CDR2 SASEGT. The CDR3 loop is CASSEVPSGAYEQYV. In nucleotides, the CDR3 is TGTGCCAGCAGTGAAGTACCTAGCGGAGCCTACGAGCAGTACGTC.

The chain links TRBV19 to TRBJ1-1, with a tentative D call TRBD1 (6 bases). Trimming pared 5 bases from V and 3 bases from J, leaving 10 bases between. CDR1 and CDR2 from the germline V gene are LNHDA and SQIVND (reference sequence). This CDR3 spans 13 amino acids. As DNA, the CDR3 is TGTGCCAGTAGTCCGCACAGGGACACTGAAGCTTTCTTT. Translating it yields CASSPHRDTEAFF.

As DNA, the CDR3 is TGTGCCAGCAGGGGCGGACTAGTTGGGAGTGGGCAGTTCTTC. It is translated as CASRGGLVGSGQFF. V usage is TRBV28 and J usage is TRBJ2-1, with 7 bases fitting TRBD2. This CDR3 has 14 residues. Germline V CDR1 and CDR2: MDHEN, SYDVKM. Germline trimming cut 6 bases from V and 12 bases from J; bases unmatched to any gene: 14.